This TCR beta chain was obtained from a study of shared clonotypes between healthy human individuals (dated by TCRdb to 2019 to 2021). For the study in its entirety: A few men and a couple of women, aged 18 to 49 years, made up the cohort. Blood TCR repertoires of roughly five healthy adults were deeply sequenced to estimate repertoire size and the extent of clonotype sharing between individuals. For each donor, CD4 naive and CD4 memory were each given three plates, CD8 naive was given two plates, and CD8 memory was given one plate. Different laboratories and diverse techniques were used to prepare libraries and sequence TCR repertoires, to increase sequencing depth and limit assay-specific biases. Per donor, leukapheresis produced somewhere between about 0.8 and 9.5 billion PBMCs. Findings and caveats that apply to the study as a whole: Pairwise subsampling indicated that sequencing depth was expected to affect the degree of clonotype sharing among donors. Around 5% of naive CD4, 3.5% of naive CD8, about 2.5% of memory CD4, and about 0.4% of memory CD8 clonotypes were shared across four donors. Sampling was limited to blood, and TCR repertoires in tissue likely differ from TCR repertoires in blood. Naive subsets generally had larger estimated clonotype richness than memory subsets did. Rarefaction of sorted-subset datasets indicated incomplete sequencing despite the large sequencing depth. Clonotypes shared by all four sorted-subset donors showed higher generation probabilities than non-shared clonotypes. Because the study included a small number of donors, the genetic and exposure-history diversity represented was limited.

The donors were healthy, HIV-negative adults with no recently reported acute infections or vaccinations. All donors were Caucasian adults living in Nashville, Tennessee, USA. CD4+ T cells were enriched by magnetic negative selection; naive cells were then positively selected on CD45RA, and the negative fraction formed the memory subset. Blood was collected by leukapheresis, and PBMCs were isolated by Ficoll-Histopaque density gradient centrifugation and then cryopreserved in liquid nitrogen vapor phase. Analytical flow cytometry was used to check the purity and quantity of each magnetically sorted T cell population. Genomic DNA was isolated from each sorted fraction and quantified by UV absorbance on a Nanodrop 2000c. About this clone itself: It lacks a known antigen. No base quality information exists; no much larger clone differs at one position. The same CDR3 arises from other DNA sequences in this sample as well.

Using the deep immunoSEQ assay, multiplex PCR amplified TCR CDR3 regions from genomic DNA. Extracted genomic DNA from each cell subset was distributed evenly across all wells of several immunoSEQ 96-well plates, and each plate was treated as a replicate. Each replicate PCR for sorted subsets received roughly 0.2 ug genomic DNA, equal to about 30,000 T cell genomes. The purified libraries were quantified using a Qubit 3.0 fluorometer, sized with a Bioanalyzer 2100, and then quantified again using the KAPA Library Quantification kit. Every immunoSEQ 96-well plate was sequenced on a separate single-read 150-cycle Illumina NextSeq 550 flow cell. The paper's data handling went like this. Because only junctional sequences without quality scores were contained in the immunoSEQ output, filtering matching that applied to full-length reads could not be performed. Sequences were annotated with PyIR, a Python wrapper for IgBLAST v1.9, and V/J genes and CDR3 were assigned using IMGT germline references. Any read was removed if the V/J assignment was weak (E-value above 1e-6), the CDR3 was missing, or the read contained stop codons, out-of-frame junctions, or ambiguous translated residues. V3J clonotypes were defined as sequences sharing an identical inferred V gene, J gene, and CDR3 amino acid sequence. The percentage overlap between two repertoires was calculated by dividing the number of shared unique clonotypes by the size of the smaller repertoire. RTK rarefaction, the Chao1 estimator, and Recon v2.1 estimates of unobserved clonotypes were used to assess repertoire richness. Generation probabilities for all TCRbeta clonotypes obtained by the gDNA method from a few donors were computed using OLGA. What TCRdb holds here is the immuneACCESS table cut down to in-frame rearrangements. Part of the clones is not present; checked against another copy, under half of the missing clones reflect an unresolved V gene, and the others are unexplained. V and J calls and clone size come straight from that table; D and trimming were deduced from the DNA. The sample profile shows under 1,100,000 clones; under 80% of them were found once. Over 1.3% of the sample is held by the ten biggest clonotypes.

The material sequenced was memory CD4+ T cells sorted from blood. The cell subset or site label, read with the paper, signifies: CD45RA-negative fraction. The source is a man between 18 and 35 years old in good health.

DNA sequence: TGTGCCAGCAGGGAGGGGCTTGGCTCCTACAATGAGCAGTTCTTC. This sequence encodes CASREGLGSYNEQFF. The sequence links TRBV6-6 to TRBJ2-1; the D segment could be TRBD2, given 6 matching bases. From the cysteine up to the phenylalanine, the CDR3 has a length of 15 residues. Here the CDR3 DNA is all that survives: 45 bases in frame from base 1. The junction carries 12 bases between V and J, which are trimmed by 6 bases and 0 bases respectively. The germline V gene (reference sequence) supplies CDR1 MNHNY and CDR2 SVGAGI.